In this sample, the clone carrying this T cell receptor (beta chain) turned up a few times. These data belong to a study of T cell repertoires in cytomegalovirus infection. Study in general: CMV infection and matching HLA type were both indicated by public TCR beta signatures.

The V end was cut by 5 bases, the J end by 11 bases, with 19 bases between. This CDR3 has 15 amino acids. CDR1 SGHDN and CDR2 FVKESK come from the germline V gene. From the reads, TCRdb called clonotypes with MiXCR, one entry per CDR3 protein. The sample lists roughly 180,000 distinct CDR3 sequences, 28% occurring once. The source is a human donor in good health (CMV status not recorded). Some clones in this sample may be carry-over from other donors' samples. The chain joins TRBV14 to TRBJ2-6, with a possible D match to TRBD1 (6 bases). The sequenced sample was PBMCs. CDR3 sequence (DNA): TGTGCCAGCAGCTCCACAGGGTACTGGAACGACGTCCTGACTTTC. This sequence encodes CASSSTGYWNDVLTF.